This is a list of T cell receptor beta chains from one sample in a study of control samples from healthy donors and cancer patients. Sequencing was performed with immunoSEQ multiplex PCR; in TCRdb, only in-frame clones are kept and a portion is missing. The sample lists 110,000 or so clones; about 89% were seen once. Sequencing used blood. These receptors originate from a man aged 50 or older in good health. The CDR3 runs from the conserved cysteine through the conserved F or W. The D gene is left open where the match is weak. Not all rows give a size; the values are once, few, many and, for expanded clones, a class.

abundance,d_gene,j_gene,v_gene,CDR3aa,CDR3nt
.,TRBD2,TRBJ2-5,TRBV11-2,CASSRRLAGETQYF,TGTGCCAGCAGTCGTCGACTAGCTGGAGAGACCCAGTACTTC
.,TRBD2,TRBJ2-7,TRBV7-8,CASSSQGLAGAYEQYF,TGTGCCAGCAGCTCTCAAGGACTAGCGGGGGCCTACGAGCAGTACTTC
once,.,TRBJ1-5,TRBV6-2/TRBV6-3,CASSYWGINQPQHF,TGTGCCAGCAGTTACTGGGGGATTAATCAGCCCCAGCATTTT
.,TRBD1,TRBJ1-2,TRBV11-2,CASSFGQGAYTF,TGTGCCAGCAGCTTCGGACAGGGGGCCTACACCTTC
.,.,TRBJ1-2,TRBV6-2/TRBV6-3,CASSPGGVDYGYTF,TGTGCCAGCAGCCCTGGGGGGGTCGACTATGGCTACACCTTC
.,.,TRBJ2-3,TRBV25-1,CASSPSFDTDTQYF,TGTGCCAGCAGTCCAAGCTTCGACACAGATACGCAGTATTTT
.,TRBD2,TRBJ2-3,TRBV4-3,CASSQGEGGRAGADTQYF,TGCGCCAGCAGCCAAGGAGAAGGAGGGAGGGCGGGGGCAGATACGCAGTATTTT
once,TRBD1,TRBJ1-1,TRBV10-3,CASATGMLGATEAFF,TGTGCCAGCGCGACAGGGATGCTGGGTGCCACTGAAGCTTTCTTT
once,.,TRBJ2-5,TRBV6-6,CASSKASQETQYF,TGTGCCAGCAGTAAGGCCAGCCAAGAGACCCAGTACTTC
.,.,TRBJ2-5,TRBV9,CASSVGGTQAGETQYF,TGTGCCAGCAGCGTAGGAGGGACCCAGGCGGGGGAGACCCAGTACTTC
.,.,TRBJ1-2,TRBV7-8,CASSLSWTSGNYGYTF,TGTGCCAGCAGCTTAAGTTGGACATCAGGAAACTATGGCTACACCTTC
.,TRBD2,TRBJ2-1,TRBV7-9,CASTAGTSGGPTYNEQFF,TGTGCCAGCACCGCCGGGACTAGCGGGGGGCCGACCTACAATGAGCAGTTCTTC
.,TRBD2,TRBJ2-3,TRBV6-4,CASSDSTSGGADTQYF,TGTGCCAGCAGTGACTCGACTAGCGGGGGGGCAGATACGCAGTATTTT
.,.,TRBJ1-1,TRBV10-3,CAISESRQVPEAFF,TGTGCCATCAGTGAGTCCCGCCAGGTCCCTGAAGCTTTCTTT
.,TRBD1,TRBJ1-2,TRBV18,CASSSSGGSNYGYTF,TGTGCCAGCTCGTCCTCAGGGGGCTCTAACTATGGCTACACCTTC
.,TRBD1,TRBJ1-6,TRBV5-1,CASSVTGANSPLHF,TGCGCCAGCAGCGTGACAGGGGCGAATTCACCCCTCCACTTT
.,TRBD2,TRBJ2-1,TRBV9,CASSARLAQDLNEQFF,TGTGCCAGCAGCGCCCGACTAGCCCAGGATTTGAATGAGCAGTTCTTC
.,.,TRBJ1-1,TRBV12-3/TRBV12-4,CASSLAESTEAFF,TGTGCCAGCAGTTTAGCAGAGAGCACTGAAGCTTTCTTT
.,.,TRBJ2-3,TRBV25-1,CASSGDTLLPDTQYF,TGTGCCAGCAGTGGGGACACCCTTCTTCCAGATACGCAGTATTTT
few,TRBD1,TRBJ1-2,TRBV5-6,CASSSGQGHGYTF,TGTGCCAGCAGCTCGGGACAGGGACATGGCTACACCTTC
.,TRBD1,TRBJ2-1,TRBV11-3,CASSSDRGGNEQFF,TGTGCCAGCAGCTCGGACAGGGGAGGTAATGAGCAGTTCTTC
.,TRBD2,TRBJ2-7,TRBV6-5,CASRQAGIYEQYF,TGTGCCAGCAGGCAAGCGGGGATCTACGAGCAGTACTTC
.,TRBD1,TRBJ1-5,TRBV19,CASKLTGTVSNQPQHF,TGTGCCAGTAAATTAACCGGGACAGTGAGCAATCAGCCCCAGCATTTT
.,TRBD2,TRBJ2-5,TRBV9,CASSQTGLAGLQETQYF,TGTGCCAGCAGCCAAACGGGTCTAGCGGGCCTCCAAGAGACCCAGTACTTC
.,.,TRBJ1-1,TRBV9,CASSVATETEAFF,TGTGCCAGCAGCGTAGCTACGGAGACTGAAGCTTTCTTT
.,.,TRBJ2-5,TRBV9,CASSVRGSQETQYF,TGTGCCAGCAGCGTGCGGGGATCCCAAGAGACCCAGTACTTC
.,.,TRBJ1-4,TRBV5-5,CASSFTDGWGEKLFF,TGTGCCAGCAGCTTTACGGACGGATGGGGCGAAAAACTGTTTTTT
.,.,TRBJ2-1,TRBV19,CASSIDQGEQFF,TGTGCCAGTAGTATAGACCAGGGTGAGCAGTTCTTC
.,.,TRBJ2-7,TRBV7-8,CASSLVRSYEQYF,TGTGCCAGCAGCTTAGTCCGCTCCTACGAGCAGTACTTC
.,.,TRBJ2-3,TRBV24-1,CATGGTSTDTQYF,TGTGCCACCGGCGGGACTAGCACAGATACGCAGTATTTT
.,.,TRBJ1-6,TRBV30,CAWTVNSPLHF,TGTGCCTGGACAGTTAATTCACCCCTCCACTTT
.,TRBD1,TRBJ1-1,TRBV11-2,CASSSRQGRSNTEAFF,TGTGCCAGCAGCTCCCGACAGGGGAGGTCGAACACTGAAGCTTTCTTT
.,.,TRBJ1-1,TRBV5-5,CASSLGQLTEAFF,TGTGCCAGCAGCTTAGGACAGTTAACTGAAGCTTTCTTT
.,.,TRBJ1-4,TRBV5-5,CASSLEVGRNEKLFF,TGTGCCAGCAGCTTGGAGGTTGGTCGGAATGAAAAACTGTTTTTT
.,TRBD1,TRBJ2-2,TRBV19,CASSRGLGTGDTGELFF,TGTGCCAGTAGTAGAGGCCTCGGGACAGGGGACACCGGGGAGCTGTTTTTT
.,.,TRBJ1-2,TRBV19,CASSLSQNYGYTF,TGTGCCAGTAGTCTCAGCCAGAACTATGGCTACACCTTC
.,TRBD2,TRBJ2-1,TRBV5-1,CASSLNGVAAGDEQFF,TGCGCCAGCAGCTTGAATGGGGTAGCGGCGGGGGATGAGCAGTTCTTC
.,TRBD1,TRBJ2-1,TRBV6-2/TRBV6-3,CASSTGTVLRYNEQFF,TGTGCCAGCAGTACCGGGACAGTACTCAGGTACAATGAGCAGTTCTTC
.,.,TRBJ2-7,TRBV28,CASSLSQLTSYEQYF,TGTGCCAGCAGCCTGAGCCAGCTCACATCCTACGAGCAGTACTTC
.,.,TRBJ2-7,TRBV6-6,CASSYLDGSYEQYF,TGTGCCAGCAGTTACTTGGACGGGTCATACGAGCAGTACTTC
.,.,TRBJ1-5,TRBV6-5,CASSQTHQRPQHF,TGTGCCAGCAGCCAGACGCACCAGAGGCCCCAGCATTTT
.,.,TRBJ2-1,TRBV21-1,CASSTELQGADEQFF,TGTGCCAGCAGCACCGAGCTTCAGGGGGCGGATGAGCAGTTCTTC
.,.,TRBJ1-1,TRBV4-1,CASSQDRVSGSAAFF,TGCGCCAGCAGCCAAGATCGAGTTTCGGGGTCTGCGGCTTTCTTT